The 6 T cell receptor beta chains below all came from one sample that was sequenced in a study of PD-1 blockade in classical Hodgkin lymphoma. The data were produced by immunoSEQ multiplex PCR, yet TCRdb's version contains in-frame clones alone and is incomplete. The sample shows tens of thousands of clones, about 85% of them seen only once. All the patients suffered relapse after autologous stem cell transplantation, and brentuximab vedotin exposure differed. The CD4+ T cells used were purified from thawed PBMCs through magnetic negative selection. Sequencing used CD4+ T cells from blood, obtained at baseline. The source is a human donor with classical Hodgkin lymphoma.

The chain combines TRBV19 with TRBJ2-7; no definite D call. Trimming shortened V by 5 bases and J by 2 bases, and 22 bases separated the two germline ends. The V gene's germline CDR1 is LNHDA and CDR2 SQIVND (reference sequence). There are 17 residues in the CDR3. CDR3 bases: TGTGCCAGTAGTTCTATGGGGTTGTTAGACACCCCCTACGAGCAGTACTTC. Protein: CASSSMGLLDTPYEQYF. Full variable domain (missing parts from reference TRBV19 and TRBJ2-7): DGGITQSPKYLFRKEGQNVTLSCEQNLNHDAMYWYRQDPGQGLRLIYYSQIVNDFQKGDIAEGYSVSREKKESFPLTVTSAQKNPTAFYLCASSSMGLLDTPYEQYFGPGTRLTVT.

The chain combines TRBV19 with TRBJ1-1; a weak D match, TRBD1 (5 bases). Germline values: CDR1 LNHDA, CDR2 SQIVND (reference sequence). V lost 4 bases and J 4 bases, leaving 19 bases between the germline ends. CDR3 length equals 16 residues. CDR3 DNA sequence: TGTGCCAGTAGTAAAGACGGCTCCGGGGGAGGCACTGAAGCTTTCTTT. It translates to CASSKDGSGGGTEAFF. Supplemented by reference TRBV19 and TRBJ1-1, the full variable domain reads DGGITQSPKYLFRKEGQNVTLSCEQNLNHDAMYWYRQDPGQGLRLIYYSQIVNDFQKGDIAEGYSVSREKKESFPLTVTSAQKNPTAFYLCASSKDGSGGGTEAFFGQGTRLTVV.

The rearrangement uses TRBV28 and TRBJ1-2, with D uncertain. Trimming stripped 2 bases from V and 4 bases from J, with 8 bases between. The CDR3 covers 13 residues. CDR1 and CDR2 (germline): MDHEN, SYDVKM. CDR3 loop: CASSLAVLYGYTF. The CDR3, as DNA: TGTGCCAGCAGTTTAGCGGTCCTCTATGGCTACACCTTC.

This chain uses TRBV2 with TRBJ2-4; 12 bases are shared with TRBD1. The CDR3 covers 18 residues. CDR1 SNHLY and CDR2 FYNNEI come from the germline V gene. Trimming took 3 bases from V and 1 from J; bases not matched to a gene: 7. The CDR3 sequence: CASSESGQGARAKNIQYF. As DNA, the CDR3 is TGTGCCAGCAGTGAGTCGGGACAGGGGGCGCGGGCCAAAAACATTCAGTACTTC. The whole variable domain, filled in from reference TRBV2 and TRBJ2-4, reads EPEVTQTPSHQVTQMGQEVILRCVPISNHLYFYWYRQILGQKVEFLVSFYNNEISEKSEIFDDQFSVERPDGSNFTLKIRSTKLEDSAMYFCASSESGQGARAKNIQYFGAGTRLSVL.

V usage is TRBV19 and J usage is TRBJ2-7; TRBD2 might be the D (6 bases). Deletions cut 2 bases from V and 4 bases from J, with 18 bases between. Germline V gene lookup returns CDR1 LNHDA and CDR2 SQIVND (reference sequence). CDR3 length: 16 residues. The CDR3 DNA reads TGTGCCAGTAGTATACCGGGCGGGATGAGCGGGTACGAGCAGTACTTC. This sequence encodes CASSIPGGMSGYEQYF.

The chain has TRBV19 and TRBJ1-1; 7 bases map to TRBD1. Trimming removed 5 bases from V and 0 bases from J; junction bases left unmatched: 6. The germline V gene encodes CDR1 LNHDA and CDR2 SQIVND (reference sequence). This CDR3 has 15 amino acids. The CDR3 DNA is TGTGCCAGTAGTGGAAGGGGGCCGGTGAACACTGAAGCTTTCTTT. Its protein product is CASSGRGPVNTEAFF.